This T cell receptor (beta chain) is from a study of blood T cell repertoires in COVID-19. Across the whole study: Researchers got acute and convalescent COVID-19 samples from the United States, Italy and Spain. The analysed material was cDNA or gDNA that came from T cells, B-cell-depleted T cells, or PBMCs.

Germline CDR1 and CDR2: SNHLY and FYNNEI. CDR3 length equals 12 residues. V was cut by 4 bases and J by 5 bases, with 7 bases left in between. Per the original methods: It was from reference gene primer amplification that nucleated cell counts were estimated. TCRdb's table, derived via immunoSEQ multiplex PCR, lists solely in-frame clones and lacks some. That table furnishes V, J and clone size, whereas the DNA furnished D and trimming. The sample has under 90,000 clones, about 88% seen once. V is TRBV2 and J is TRBJ2-3; D is possibly TRBD2 (5 bases). This clonotype was sampled from a man between 65 and 80 years old with active or convalescent COVID-19. Material for sequencing was peripheral blood. The CDR3 is CASSAGRDTQYF. DNA for the CDR3: TGTGCCAGCAGTGCTGGGAGAGATACGCAGTATTTT.